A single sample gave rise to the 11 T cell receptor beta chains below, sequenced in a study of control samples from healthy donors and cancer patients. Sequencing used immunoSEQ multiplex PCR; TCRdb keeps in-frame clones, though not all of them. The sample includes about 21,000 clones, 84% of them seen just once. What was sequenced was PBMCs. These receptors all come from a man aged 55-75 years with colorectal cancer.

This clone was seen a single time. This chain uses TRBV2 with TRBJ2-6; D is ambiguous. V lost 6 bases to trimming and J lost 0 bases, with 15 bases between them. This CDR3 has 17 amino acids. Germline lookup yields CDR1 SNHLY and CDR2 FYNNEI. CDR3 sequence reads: CASSRTKDPSGANVLTF. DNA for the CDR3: TGTGCCAGCAGCCGGACCAAGGACCCCTCTGGGGCCAACGTCCTGACTTTC.

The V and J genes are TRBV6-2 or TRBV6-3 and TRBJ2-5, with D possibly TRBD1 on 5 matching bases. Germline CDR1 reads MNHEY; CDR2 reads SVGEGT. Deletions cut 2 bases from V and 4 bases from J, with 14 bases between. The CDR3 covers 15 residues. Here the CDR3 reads CASSYPTGAPETQYF. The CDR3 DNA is TGTGCCAGCAGTTACCCGACTGGGGCCCCAGAGACCCAGTACTTC.

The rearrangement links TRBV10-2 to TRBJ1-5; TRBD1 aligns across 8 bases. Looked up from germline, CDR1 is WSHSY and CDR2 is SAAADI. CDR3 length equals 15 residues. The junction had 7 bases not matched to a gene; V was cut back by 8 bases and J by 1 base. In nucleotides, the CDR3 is TGCGCCAGCGCCGGAGGGACAGGAAGCAATCAGCCCCAGCATTTT. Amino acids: CASAGGTGSNQPQHF.

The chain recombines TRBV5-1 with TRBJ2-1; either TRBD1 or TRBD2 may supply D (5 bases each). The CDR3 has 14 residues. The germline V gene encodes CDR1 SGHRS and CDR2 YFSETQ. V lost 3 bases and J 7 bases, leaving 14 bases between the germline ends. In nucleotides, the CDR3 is TGCGCCAGCAGCTCGGTGGGGGTTGAGAATGAGCAGTTCTTC. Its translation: CASSSVGVENEQFF.

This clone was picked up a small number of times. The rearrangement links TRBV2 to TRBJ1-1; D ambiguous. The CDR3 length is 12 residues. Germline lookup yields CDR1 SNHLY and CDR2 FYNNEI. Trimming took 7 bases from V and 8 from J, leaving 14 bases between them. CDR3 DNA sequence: TGTGCCAGCAAGAGGGTTACATCCGAAGCTTTCTTT. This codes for CASKRVTSEAFF.

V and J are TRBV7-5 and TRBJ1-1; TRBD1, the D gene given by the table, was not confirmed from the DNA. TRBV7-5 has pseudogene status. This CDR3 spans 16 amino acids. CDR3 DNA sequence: TGTGCCAGAAGCTTAAAGAGACAGGGGGCTTTCACTGAAGCTTTCTTT. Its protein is CARSLKRQGAFTEAFF.

The CDR3, as DNA: TGTGCCAGCAGCCCGACTTGGCGCTCCTACAATGAGCAGTTCTTC. This encodes CASSPTWRSYNEQFF. The rearrangement joins TRBV5-6 to TRBJ2-1; D not resolved. The V end was cut by 4 bases, the J end by 0 bases, with 11 bases between. CDR3 size: 15 residues. Germline V gene lookup returns CDR1 SGHDT and CDR2 YYEEEE.

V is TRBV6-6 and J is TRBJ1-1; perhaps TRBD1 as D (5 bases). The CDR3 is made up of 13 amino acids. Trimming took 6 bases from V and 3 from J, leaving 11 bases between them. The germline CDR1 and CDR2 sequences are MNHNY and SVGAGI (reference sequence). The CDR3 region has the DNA TGTGCCAGCAGAGACCAGGGATACACTGAAGCTTTCTTT. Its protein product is CASRDQGYTEAFF.

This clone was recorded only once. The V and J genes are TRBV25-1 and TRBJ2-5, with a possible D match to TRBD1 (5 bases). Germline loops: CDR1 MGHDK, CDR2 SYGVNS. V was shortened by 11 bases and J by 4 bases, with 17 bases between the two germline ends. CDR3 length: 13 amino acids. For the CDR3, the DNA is TGTGCCTCGATCCCAGGGTGGATAGAGACCCAGTACTTC. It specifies CASIPGWIETQYF.

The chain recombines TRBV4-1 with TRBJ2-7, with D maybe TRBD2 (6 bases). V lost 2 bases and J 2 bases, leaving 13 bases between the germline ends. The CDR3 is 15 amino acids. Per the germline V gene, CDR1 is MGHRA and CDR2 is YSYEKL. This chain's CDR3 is CASSQSPEGPYEQYF. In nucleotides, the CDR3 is TGCGCCAGCAGCCAAAGTCCGGAGGGTCCCTACGAGCAGTACTTC.

CDR3: CASSLRRGRANYGYTF. As DNA, the CDR3 is TGTGCCAGCAGCTTGCGGCGAGGACGAGCTAACTATGGCTACACCTTC. The rearrangement uses TRBV5-6 and TRBJ1-2; D uncertain. Germline CDR1 SGHDT, CDR2 YYEEEE. V shed 1 base and J shed 0 bases, with 13 bases lying between them. The CDR3 contains 16 residues.